The 16 T cell receptor beta chains in this list originate from one sample, sequenced in a study of cytomegalovirus exposure and HLA in healthy donors. Primers: 60 Vbeta forward and 13 Jbeta reverse. Profiling relied on immunoSEQ multiplex PCR, and the TCRdb table lists in-frame clones only, not all of them. Among 200,000 to 250,000 clones listed, more than 70% were seen once. Sequencing was carried out using PBMCs. The source is a human donor in good health.

The V and J genes are TRBV5-4 and TRBJ1-1; D may be TRBD1 (5 bases). The germline gives CDR1 SGHNT, CDR2 YYREEE (reference sequence). This CDR3 has 15 amino acids. Trimming pared 3 bases from V and 4 bases from J, leaving 16 bases between. CDR3 in amino acids: CASSYRGRGRTEAFF. In DNA, the CDR3 is TGTGCCAGCAGCTATCGTGGGAGGGGTCGCACTGAAGCTTTCTTT.

J is TRBJ2-7 and V is TRBV12-5; D not resolved. CDR1 and CDR2 (germline): LGHNT, FRNRAP. There are 16 residues in the CDR3. The germline V and J ends were trimmed by 3 bases and 2 bases, with 17 bases remaining between them. The CDR3, as DNA: TGTGCTAGTGGTTTCCCAAATGGGCCCACGACCTACGAGCAGTACTTC. Amino acid sequence: CASGFPNGPTTYEQYF.

The genes are TRBV10-3 and TRBJ1-4, with TRBD1 as a possible D gene (6 bases). The germline V gene encodes CDR1 ENHRY and CDR2 SYGVKD. This CDR3 spans 15 amino acids. Deletions cut 5 bases from V and 0 bases from J, with 10 bases between. CDR3 residues: CAISQDRSTNEKLFF. CDR3 DNA: TGTGCCATCAGTCAGGACAGATCAACTAATGAAAAACTGTTTTTT.

V is TRBV9 and J is TRBJ1-2; 7 nucleotides agree with TRBD1. CDR1 is SGDLS and CDR2 is YYNGEE in the germline V gene. The ends lost 4 bases at V and 4 bases at J; junction bases unmatched: 13. CDR3 length: 16 residues. Written as DNA, the CDR3 is TGTGCCAGCAGCCGGCGACGGGACAGCTTGGGCTATGGCTACACCTTC. It is translated as CASSRRRDSLGYGYTF.

This sequence joins TRBV28 and TRBJ1-5; D is unclear. Germline V gene lookup returns CDR1 MDHEN and CDR2 SYDVKM. This CDR3 is built from 15 residues. V was trimmed by 6 bases and J by 2 bases, leaving 14 bases between them. This CDR3 is CASRGTGIGNQPQHF. In DNA form, the CDR3 reads TGTGCCAGCAGAGGCACGGGGATTGGCAATCAGCCCCAGCATTTT. The variable domain in full, completed from reference TRBV28 and TRBJ1-5, reads DVKVTQSSRYLVKRTGEKVFLECVQDMDHENMFWYRQDPGLGLRLIYFSYDVKMKEKGDIPEGYSVSREKKERFSLILESASTNQTSMYLCASRGTGIGNQPQHFGDGTRLSIL.

This clone has only a few counts. This chain links TRBV16 with TRBJ2-7, with no clear D. Trimming took 1 base from V and 3 from J, leaving 13 bases between them. The germline V gene encodes CDR1 KGHSY and CDR2 FQNENV. CDR3 length: 15 residues. The CDR3 region has the DNA TGTGCCAGCAGCCAATTCCGTCAGGCGCTCTACGAGCAGTACTTC. It specifies CASSQFRQALYEQYF.

The J gene is TRBJ1-1, the V gene TRBV28; D might be TRBD1 (6 bases). This CDR3 has 15 amino acids. Trimming stripped 6 bases from V and 0 bases from J, with 14 bases between. The germline V gene has CDR1 MDHEN and CDR2 SYDVKM. CDR3 DNA: TGTGCCAGCAGCGAACCTCAGGGGATGAACACTGAAGCTTTCTTT. Its translation: CASSEPQGMNTEAFF.

The rearrangement joins TRBV20-1 to TRBJ2-7; D is unclear. This CDR3 spans 11 amino acids. Trimming cost V 1 base and J 3 bases, with 4 bases left between them. The germline CDR1 and CDR2 sequences are DFQATT and SNEGSKA (reference sequence). For the CDR3, the DNA is TGCAGTGCTAGAGCTGTCTACGAGCAGTACTTC. This codes for CSARAVYEQYF.

The CDR3 DNA is TGTGCCAGCTCACAGGGGGCAGAGGAAAAACTGTTTTTT. Residues: CASSQGAEEKLFF. The J gene is TRBJ1-4, the V gene TRBV18, with 7 bases matching TRBD1. Germline CDR1 and CDR2: KGHSH and LQKENI. This CDR3 comprises 13 residues. V lost 4 bases, J lost 8 bases, and 4 bases stayed unmatched. The full variable domain, with the rest looked up from reference TRBV18 and TRBJ1-4, is NAGVMQNPRHLVRRRGQEARLRCSPMKGHSHVYWYRQLPEEGLKFMVYLQKENIIDESGMPKERFSAEFPKEGPSILRIQQVVRGDSAAYFCASSQGAEEKLFFGSGTQLSVL.

In this sample, this clone turned up a few times. The chain carries TRBV6-5 and TRBJ2-3; 11 bases align to TRBD2. CDR3 length equals 13 residues. The V gene's germline CDR1 is MNHEY and CDR2 SVGAGI. The DNA of the CDR3 is TGTGCTTCGACTAGCGGGGTCTCAGATACGCAGTATTTT. Protein: CASTSGVSDTQYF.

This chain connects TRBV14 to TRBJ2-2; 10 nucleotides agree with TRBD2. CDR3 length: 23 amino acids. CDR1 and CDR2 from the germline V gene are SGHDN and FVKESK. The V and J ends lost 0 bases and 0 bases, in that order; junction bases with no gene match: 19. CDR3 nucleotides: TGTGCCAGCAGCCAAGATTGGACGTGGGCTAGCGGGAGCGGTGGGGCGAACACCGGGGAGCTGTTTTTT. Residues: CASSQDWTWASGSGGANTGELFF.

The chain couples TRBV7-3 to TRBJ2-3, with TRBD2 matching 10 bases. Germline values: CDR1 SGHTA, CDR2 FQGTGA. This CDR3 has 14 amino acids. Trimming removed 6 bases from V and 4 bases from J; junction bases left unmatched: 4. CDR3 residues: CASRLAGVADTQYF. The CDR3 region has the DNA TGTGCCAGCAGGCTAGCGGGAGTCGCAGATACGCAGTATTTT.

This sequence joins TRBV7-2 and TRBJ2-7, with D hard to call. The germline CDR1 and CDR2 sequences are SGHTA and FQGNSA. V was trimmed by 4 bases and J by 2 bases, leaving 9 bases between them. The CDR3 sequence is 13 residues long. CDR3: CASSSPPTYEQYF. The CDR3 DNA is TGTGCCAGCAGCTCACCACCTACCTACGAGCAGTACTTC.

The rearrangement uses TRBV19 and TRBJ2-2; 9 nucleotides agree with TRBD2. V dropped 3 bases and J dropped 7; count of bases not matched to a gene: 9. This CDR3 has 16 amino acids. Germline V gives CDR1 LNHDA, CDR2 SQIVND (reference sequence). CDR3 in DNA: TGTGCCAGTAGTATTTGGCGGGAGGGCCTGATCGGGGAGCTGTTTTTT. This gives the protein CASSIWREGLIGELFF.

For the CDR3, the DNA is TGTGCCAGCAGCGGCCGGGAAGGCGGCTACACCTTC. Its protein is CASSGREGGYTF. The chain has TRBV21-1 and TRBJ1-2. TRBV21-1 is recorded as a pseudogene. This CDR3 has 12 amino acids.

This clone was counted a few times. The chain recombines TRBV5-4 with TRBJ2-3; weak D call: TRBD1 (8 bases). In germline, CDR1 is SGHNT, CDR2 YYREEE (reference sequence). V shed 3 bases and J shed 4 bases, with 18 bases lying between them. The CDR3 runs to 16 residues. The CDR3, as DNA: TGTGCCAGCAGCTCCTACTACAGGGGGGGATCAGATACGCAGTATTTT. The encoded protein is CASSSYYRGGSDTQYF.